These 11 T cell receptor beta chains originate from one sample sequenced in a study of blood T cell repertoires in COVID-19. Clones were sequenced by immunoSEQ multiplex PCR, and TCRdb holds only the in-frame ones, with some missing. The sample carries about 240,000 clones, approximately 82% recorded once. Material for sequencing was peripheral blood. These receptors were obtained from a man aged 30-40 years who had recovered from COVID-19.

V and J are TRBV9 and TRBJ2-7; the D gene is possibly TRBD2 (6 bases). V lost 4 bases and J lost 4, with 6 bases in between. CDR3 length equals 11 residues. CDR1 and CDR2 (germline): SGDLS, YYNGEE. CDR3 DNA: TGTGCCAGCAGCCGGGGGTACGAGCAGTACTTC. Encoded protein: CASSRGYEQYF.

The V and J genes are TRBV16 and TRBJ2-1, with TRBD1 matching 8 bases. Germline CDR1 reads KGHSY; CDR2 reads FQNENV. Germline trimming cut 5 bases from V and 2 bases from J; bases unmatched to any gene: 5. The CDR3 covers 15 residues. CDR3 in DNA: TGTGCCAGCAGCGCCGGACAGGGAACCTACAATGAGCAGTTCTTC. It is translated as CASSAGQGTYNEQFF. The variable domain in full, with the rest retrieved from reference TRBV16 and TRBJ2-1, is GEEVAQTPKHLVRGEGQKAKLYCAPIKGHSYVFWYQQVLKNEFKFLISFQNENVFDETGMPKERFSAKCLPNSPCSLEIQATKLEDSAVYFCASSAGQGTYNEQFFGPGTRLTVL.

The genes are TRBV14 and TRBJ2-5, with 11 bases lining up with TRBD1. V lost 3 bases, J lost 6 bases, and 6 bases stayed unmatched. CDR1 and CDR2 from the germline V gene are SGHDN and FVKESK. The CDR3 loop spans 15 amino acids. CDR3 sequence: CASSHRTGGTKTQYF. CDR3 in DNA: TGTGCCAGCAGCCATAGGACAGGGGGCACAAAGACCCAGTACTTC.

The gene calls are TRBV10-1 and TRBJ1-6; D not certain. Germline values: CDR1 WNHNN, CDR2 SYGVQD (reference sequence). V dropped 6 bases and J dropped 12 bases, with 15 bases sitting between them. The CDR3 spans 13 residues. CDR3 sequence: CASSSGPYGPLHF. The CDR3 nucleotides read TGCGCCAGCAGCAGCGGCCCATACGGACCCCTCCACTTT.

The chain recombines TRBV5-1 with TRBJ2-1; weak D call: TRBD2 (6 bases). The CDR3 loop spans 15 amino acids. CDR1 is SGHRS, CDR2 YFSETQ, per germline. V lost 7 bases and J 7 bases, leaving 21 bases between the germline ends. The CDR3 reads CASVRGRGFRNEQFF. CDR3 coding DNA: TGCGCCAGCGTAAGGGGCCGGGGGTTTCGGAATGAGCAGTTCTTC.

The V gene is TRBV9, the J gene TRBJ2-2, with TRBD2 as a possible D gene (6 bases). V was trimmed by 5 bases and J by 1 base, leaving 12 bases between them. CDR1 SGDLS and CDR2 YYNGEE come from the germline V gene. The CDR3 contains 15 residues. The CDR3 loop is CASRRGSGNTGELFF. CDR3 nucleotide sequence: TGTGCCAGCAGGAGGGGTAGCGGGAACACCGGGGAGCTGTTTTTT.

This clone appeared once. The rearrangement links TRBV7-9 to TRBJ2-3; 11 nucleotides line up with TRBD2. There are 16 residues in the CDR3. The germline CDR1 and CDR2 sequences are SEHNR and FQNEAQ (reference sequence). V lost 5 bases and J lost 3; bases outside the gene matches: 7. CDR3 bases: TGTGCCAGCAGCCCCCTGACTAGCGGGGTGACAGATACGCAGTATTTT. Translated, it gives CASSPLTSGVTDTQYF.

The count of this clone is one. The chain recombines TRBV6-5 with TRBJ1-6; 7 nucleotides agree with TRBD1. This CDR3 has 12 residues. Germline V CDR1 and CDR2: MNHEY, SVGAGI. With V trimmed by 6 bases and J by 9 bases, 2 bases remained unmatched. The CDR3 DNA is TGTGCCAGCAGGGCAGGGGGTTCACCCCTCCACTTT. The encoded protein is CASRAGGSPLHF.

The chain employs TRBV5-6 and TRBJ1-5, with 10 bases identical to TRBD1. Germline values: CDR1 SGHDT, CDR2 YYEEEE. The J segment lost 7 bases and the V segment lost 3 bases, leaving 7 bases of the junction unmatched. The CDR3 loop spans 15 amino acids. CDR3 in amino acids: CASSWIGTGDQPQHF. CDR3 in DNA: TGTGCCAGCAGCTGGATCGGGACAGGGGACCAGCCCCAGCATTTT.

This chain connects TRBV7-2 to TRBJ2-7; D call uncertain. Trimming removed 3 bases from V and 3 bases from J, with 12 bases in between. CDR1 is SGHTA and CDR2 is FQGNSA in the germline V gene. The CDR3 has 14 amino acids. The CDR3 is CASSLMIADYEQYF. DNA of the CDR3: TGTGCCAGCAGCTTGATGATAGCTGACTACGAGCAGTACTTC. Complete variable domain (other parts from reference TRBV7-2 and TRBJ2-7): GAGVSQSPSNKVTEKGKDVELRCDPISGHTALYWYRQSLGQGLEFLIYFQGNSAPDKSGLPSDRFSAERTGGSVSTLTIQRTQQEDSAVYLCASSLMIADYEQYFGPGTRLTVT.

The chain couples TRBV6-1 to TRBJ1-2; TRBD1 aligns across 9 bases. Trimming took 2 bases from V and 7 from J; bases not matched to a gene: 2. Germline assignment: CDR1 MNHNS and CDR2 SASEGT. There are 13 residues in the CDR3. This CDR3 reads CASSERDRVGYTF. The DNA for the CDR3 is TGTGCCAGCAGTGAAAGGGACAGGGTTGGCTACACCTTC.